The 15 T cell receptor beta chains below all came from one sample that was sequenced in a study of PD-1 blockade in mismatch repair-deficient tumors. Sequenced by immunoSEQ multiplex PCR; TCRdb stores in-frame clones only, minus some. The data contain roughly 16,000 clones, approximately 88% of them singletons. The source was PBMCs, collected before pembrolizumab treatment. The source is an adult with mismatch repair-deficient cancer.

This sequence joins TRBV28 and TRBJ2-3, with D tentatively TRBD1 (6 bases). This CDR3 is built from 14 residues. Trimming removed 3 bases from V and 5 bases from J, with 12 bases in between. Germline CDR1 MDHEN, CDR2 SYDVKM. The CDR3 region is CASSLFGDKDTQYF. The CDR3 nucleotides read TGTGCCAGCAGTTTGTTCGGGGACAAAGATACGCAGTATTTT.

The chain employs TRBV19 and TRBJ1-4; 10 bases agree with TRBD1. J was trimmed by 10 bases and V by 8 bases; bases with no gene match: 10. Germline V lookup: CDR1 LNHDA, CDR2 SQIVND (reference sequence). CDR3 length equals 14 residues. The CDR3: CASRAGTGVLKLFF. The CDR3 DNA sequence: TGTGCCAGTCGAGCCGGGACAGGGGTTTTAAAACTGTTTTTT. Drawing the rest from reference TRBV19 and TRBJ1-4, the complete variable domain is DGGITQSPKYLFRKEGQNVTLSCEQNLNHDAMYWYRQDPGQGLRLIYYSQIVNDFQKGDIAEGYSVSREKKESFPLTVTSAQKNPTAFYLCASRAGTGVLKLFFGSGTQLSVL.

The CDR3 DNA reads TGTGCCAGCAGCGGCGGGACTAGTGACGCAGTTGGGCAGTTCTTC. Translation: CASSGGTSDAVGQFF. The chain employs TRBV5-5 and TRBJ2-1; 8 bases align to TRBD2. CDR1 and CDR2 (germline): SGHKS, YYEKEE (reference sequence). The junction had 15 bases not matched to a gene; V was cut back by 4 bases and J by 12 bases. There are 15 residues in the CDR3.

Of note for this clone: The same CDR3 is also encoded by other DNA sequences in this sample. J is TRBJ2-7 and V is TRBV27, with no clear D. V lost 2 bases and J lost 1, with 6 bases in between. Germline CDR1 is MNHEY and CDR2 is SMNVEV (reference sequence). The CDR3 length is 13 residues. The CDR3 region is CASSLGQSYEQYF. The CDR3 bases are TGTGCCAGCAGTTTAGGGCAGTCCTACGAGCAGTACTTC.

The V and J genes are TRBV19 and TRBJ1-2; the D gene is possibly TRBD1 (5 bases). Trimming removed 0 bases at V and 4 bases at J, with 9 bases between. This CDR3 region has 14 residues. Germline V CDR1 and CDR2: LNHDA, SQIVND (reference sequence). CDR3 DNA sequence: TGTGCCAGTAGTATAGACGCGGGACCCTATGGCTACACCTTC. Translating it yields CASSIDAGPYGYTF.

DNA of the CDR3: TGTGCCAGCAGTCCTCTTCTCCCCCGGGACAGGGGAGAGACCCAGTACTTC. This translates into CASSPLLPRDRGETQYF. The V call is TRBV27, the J call TRBJ2-5; 10 nucleotides agree with TRBD1. The V gene end was trimmed by 5 bases and the J gene end by 4 bases; junction bases not matched to a gene: 13. Germline CDR1 is MNHEY and CDR2 is SMNVEV (reference sequence). The CDR3 has 17 amino acids.

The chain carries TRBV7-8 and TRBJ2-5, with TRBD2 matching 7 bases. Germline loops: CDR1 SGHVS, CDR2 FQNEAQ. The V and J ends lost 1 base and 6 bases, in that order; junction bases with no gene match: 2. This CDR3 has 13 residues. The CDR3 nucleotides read TGTGCCAGCAGCTTAGGGGAGGGAAAGACCCAGTACTTC. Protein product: CASSLGEGKTQYF.

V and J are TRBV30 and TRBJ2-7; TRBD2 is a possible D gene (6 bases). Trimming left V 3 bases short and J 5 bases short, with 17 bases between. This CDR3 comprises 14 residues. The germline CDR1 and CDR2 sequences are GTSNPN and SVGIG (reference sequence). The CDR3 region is CAWRGDGRIHEQYF. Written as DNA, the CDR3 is TGTGCCTGGAGAGGGGACGGGAGAATACACGAGCAGTACTTC. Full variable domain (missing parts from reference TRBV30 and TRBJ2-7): SQTIHQWPATLVQPVGSPLSLECTVEGTSNPNLYWYRQAAGRGLQLLFYSVGIGQISSEVPQNLSASRPQDRQFILSSKKLLLSDSGFYLCAWRGDGRIHEQYFGPGTRLTVT.

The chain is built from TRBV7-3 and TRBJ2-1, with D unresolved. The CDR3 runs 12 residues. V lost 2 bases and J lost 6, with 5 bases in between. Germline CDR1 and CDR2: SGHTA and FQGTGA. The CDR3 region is CASSLGSNEQFF. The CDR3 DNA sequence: TGTGCCAGCAGCTTAGGTAGCAATGAGCAGTTCTTC. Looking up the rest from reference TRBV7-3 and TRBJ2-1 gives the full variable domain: GAGVSQTPSNKVTEKGKYVELRCDPISGHTALYWYRQSLGQGPEFLIYFQGTGAADDSGLPNDRFFAVRPEGSVSTLKIQRTERGDSAVYLCASSLGSNEQFFGPGTRLTVL.

For the CDR3, the DNA is TGTGCCAGCAGCGACGGACAGCCCTACGAGCAGTACTTC. Translating it yields CASSDGQPYEQYF. V gene TRBV6-5 combines with J gene TRBJ2-7; a weak D match, TRBD1 (6 bases). CDR1 and CDR2 from the germline V gene are MNHEY and SVGAGI. Trimming shortened V by 6 bases and J by 2 bases, and 11 bases separated the two germline ends. This CDR3 is built from 13 residues.

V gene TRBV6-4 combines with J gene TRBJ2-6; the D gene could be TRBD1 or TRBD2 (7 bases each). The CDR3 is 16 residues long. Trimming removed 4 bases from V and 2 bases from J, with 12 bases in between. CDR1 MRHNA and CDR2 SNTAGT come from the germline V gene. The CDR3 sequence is CASSAQGGTGANVLTF. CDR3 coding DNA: TGTGCCAGCAGTGCCCAGGGGGGGACTGGGGCCAACGTCCTGACTTTC.

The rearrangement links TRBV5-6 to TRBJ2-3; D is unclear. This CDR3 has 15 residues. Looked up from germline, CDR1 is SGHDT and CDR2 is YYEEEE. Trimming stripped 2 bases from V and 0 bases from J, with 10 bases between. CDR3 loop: CASSFEPLSTDTQYF. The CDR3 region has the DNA TGTGCCAGCAGCTTTGAACCGCTTAGCACAGATACGCAGTATTTT.

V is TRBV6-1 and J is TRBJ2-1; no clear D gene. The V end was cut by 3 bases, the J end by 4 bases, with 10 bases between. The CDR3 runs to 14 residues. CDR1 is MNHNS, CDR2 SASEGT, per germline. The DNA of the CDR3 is TGTGCCAGCAGTGATGCCCAGGATTACAATGAGCAGTTCTTC. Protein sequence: CASSDAQDYNEQFF.

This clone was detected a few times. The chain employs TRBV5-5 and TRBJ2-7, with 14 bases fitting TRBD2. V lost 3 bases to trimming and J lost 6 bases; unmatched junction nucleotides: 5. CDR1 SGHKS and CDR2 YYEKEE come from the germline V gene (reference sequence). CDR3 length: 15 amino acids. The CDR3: CASSSGLAGGGEQYF. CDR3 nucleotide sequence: TGTGCCAGCAGCTCAGGACTAGCGGGAGGTGGCGAGCAGTACTTC.

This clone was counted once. As DNA, the CDR3 is TGTGCCAGCAGCTCCCGAGGGAGGGGCTGCCAAAACATTCAGTACTTC. This codes for CASSSRGRGCQNIQYF. The chain has TRBV21-1 and TRBJ2-4; the table's D gene call, TRBD2, was not cross checked with the DNA. TRBV21-1 is tagged as a pseudogene. The CDR3 sequence is 16 residues long.